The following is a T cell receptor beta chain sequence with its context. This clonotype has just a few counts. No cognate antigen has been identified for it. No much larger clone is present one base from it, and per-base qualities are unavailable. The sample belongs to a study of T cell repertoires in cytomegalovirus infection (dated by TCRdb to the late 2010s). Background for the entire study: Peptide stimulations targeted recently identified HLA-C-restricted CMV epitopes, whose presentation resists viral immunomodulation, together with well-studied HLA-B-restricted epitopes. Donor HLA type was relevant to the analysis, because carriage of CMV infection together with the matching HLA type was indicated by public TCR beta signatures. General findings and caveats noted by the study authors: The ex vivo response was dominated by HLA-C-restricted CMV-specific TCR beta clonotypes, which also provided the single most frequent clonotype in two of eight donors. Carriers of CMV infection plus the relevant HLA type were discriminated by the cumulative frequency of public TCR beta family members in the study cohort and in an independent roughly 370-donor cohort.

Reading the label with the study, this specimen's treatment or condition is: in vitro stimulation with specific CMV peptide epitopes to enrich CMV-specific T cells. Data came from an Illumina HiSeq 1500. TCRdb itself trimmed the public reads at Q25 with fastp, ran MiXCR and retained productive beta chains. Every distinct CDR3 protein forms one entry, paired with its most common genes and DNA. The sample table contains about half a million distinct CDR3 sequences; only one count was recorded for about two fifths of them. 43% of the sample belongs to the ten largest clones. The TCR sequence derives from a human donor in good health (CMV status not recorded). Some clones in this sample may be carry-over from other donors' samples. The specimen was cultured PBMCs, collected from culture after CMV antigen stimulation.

CDR3 protein: CASSLAMVNEQFF. DNA sequence: TGTGCCAGCAGCTTAGCGATGGTCAATGAGCAGTTCTTC. The sequence joins TRBV7-2 to TRBJ2-1, with no reliable assignment of the D segment. Via the germline V gene, CDR1 is SGHTA and CDR2 FQGNSA. The CDR3, from cysteine to phenylalanine, totals 13 residues. Solely the CDR3 DNA is kept, with 39 bases framed from the first base. Relative to germline, V is 0 bases shorter and J is 6 bases shorter, with 6 bases between their ends.